This TCR beta chain was recorded in a study of control samples from healthy donors and cancer patients. V lost 3 bases to trimming and J lost 6 bases, with 15 bases between them. The CDR3 length is 16 residues. Germline V gene lookup returns CDR1 MDHEN and CDR2 SYDVKM. This table comes from immunoSEQ multiplex PCR, and its TCRdb copy is limited to in-frame clones, with some not included. The table shows about 95,000 clones, with roughly 80% occurring only once. Sequencing was carried out using blood. The source of this sequence is a man in his thirties or forties in good health. The chain joins TRBV28 to TRBJ1-6; D perhaps matches TRBD1 (5 bases). The CDR3 region is CASSLGGRDGNSPLHF. CDR3 DNA: TGTGCCAGCAGTTTGGGCGGCCGGGACGGTAATTCACCCCTCCACTTT.